This T cell receptor beta chain was captured in a study of cytomegalovirus exposure and HLA in healthy donors. 60 Vbeta and 13 Jbeta primers were used in PCR. Some clones are missing from TCRdb's copy, which holds only in-frame ones; the method was immunoSEQ multiplex PCR. The data contain 100,000 to 150,000 clones, about 81% of them singletons. The sequence was obtained from a woman aged 25 to 39 in good health and CMV-seronegative. The source material was PBMCs.

The CDR3 loop reads CASRASTGALHEQYF. The CDR3 bases are TGTGCCAGTAGAGCATCGACAGGGGCACTCCACGAGCAGTACTTC. The chain employs TRBV19 and TRBJ2-7; 8 nucleotides agree with TRBD1. J was trimmed by 5 bases and V by 6 bases; bases with no gene match: 12. This CDR3 is built from 15 residues. Germline lookup yields CDR1 LNHDA and CDR2 SQIVND (reference sequence).